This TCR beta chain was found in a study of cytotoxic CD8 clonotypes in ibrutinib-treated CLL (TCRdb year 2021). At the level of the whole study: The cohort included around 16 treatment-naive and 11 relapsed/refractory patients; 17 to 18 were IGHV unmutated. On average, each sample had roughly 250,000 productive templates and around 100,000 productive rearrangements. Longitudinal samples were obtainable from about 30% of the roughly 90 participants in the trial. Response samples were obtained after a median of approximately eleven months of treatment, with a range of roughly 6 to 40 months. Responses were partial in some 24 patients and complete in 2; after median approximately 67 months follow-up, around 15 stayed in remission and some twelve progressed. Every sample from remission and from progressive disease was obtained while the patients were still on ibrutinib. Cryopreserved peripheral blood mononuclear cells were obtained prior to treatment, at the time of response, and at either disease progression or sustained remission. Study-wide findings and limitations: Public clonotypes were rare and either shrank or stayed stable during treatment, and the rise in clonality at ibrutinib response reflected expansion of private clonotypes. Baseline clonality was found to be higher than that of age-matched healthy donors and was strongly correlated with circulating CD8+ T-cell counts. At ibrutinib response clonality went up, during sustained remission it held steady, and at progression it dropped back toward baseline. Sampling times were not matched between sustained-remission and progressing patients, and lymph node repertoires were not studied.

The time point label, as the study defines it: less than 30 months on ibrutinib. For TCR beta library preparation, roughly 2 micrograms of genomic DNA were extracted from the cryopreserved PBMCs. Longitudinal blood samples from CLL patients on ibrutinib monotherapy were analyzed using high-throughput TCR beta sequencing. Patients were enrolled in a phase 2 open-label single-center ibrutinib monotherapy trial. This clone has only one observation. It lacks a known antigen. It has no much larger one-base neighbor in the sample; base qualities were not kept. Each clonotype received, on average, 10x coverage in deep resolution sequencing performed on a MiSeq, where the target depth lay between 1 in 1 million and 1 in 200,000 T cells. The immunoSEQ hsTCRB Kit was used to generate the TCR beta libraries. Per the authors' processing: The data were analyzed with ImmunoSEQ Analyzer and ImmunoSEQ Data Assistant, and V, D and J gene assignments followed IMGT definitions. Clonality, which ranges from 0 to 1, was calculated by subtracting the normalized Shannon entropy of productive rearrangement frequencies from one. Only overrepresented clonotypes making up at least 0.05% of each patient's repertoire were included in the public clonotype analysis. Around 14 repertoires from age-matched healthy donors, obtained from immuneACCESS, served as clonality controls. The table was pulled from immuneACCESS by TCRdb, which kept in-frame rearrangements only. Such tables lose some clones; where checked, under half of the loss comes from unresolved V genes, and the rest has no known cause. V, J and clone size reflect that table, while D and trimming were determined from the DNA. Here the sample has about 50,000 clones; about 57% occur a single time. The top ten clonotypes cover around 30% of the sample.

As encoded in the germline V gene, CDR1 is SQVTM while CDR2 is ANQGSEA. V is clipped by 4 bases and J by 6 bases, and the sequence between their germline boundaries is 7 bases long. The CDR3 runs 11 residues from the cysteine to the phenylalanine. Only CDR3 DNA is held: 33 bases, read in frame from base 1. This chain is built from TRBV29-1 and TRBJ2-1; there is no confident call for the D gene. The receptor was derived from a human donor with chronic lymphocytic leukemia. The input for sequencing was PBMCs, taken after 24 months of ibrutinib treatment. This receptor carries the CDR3 CSVVLSNEQFF. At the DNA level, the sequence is TGCAGCGTTGTGCTTTCCAATGAGCAGTTCTTC.